These 28 T cell receptor beta chains were all obtained from the same sample, sequenced in a study of T cells in Graves' hyperthyroidism and ophthalmopathy. TCR beta CDR3 regions were amplified from RNA transcripts. The HTBI primer set drove a first-round RT-PCR of the TCR CDR3. MiXCR, applied by TCRdb to the multiplex PCR reads, yields one record per CDR3 protein. Found here are 330,000 or so distinct CDR3 sequences, roughly 19% of them singletons; the top ten hold 35% to 45%. Specimen: blood. These receptors were obtained from a man in his fifties or sixties with Graves' ophthalmopathy.

V and J are TRBV5-1 and TRBJ2-1; D may be TRBD2 (6 bases). Germline CDR1 and CDR2: SGHRS and YFSETQ. Trimming stripped 4 bases from V and 4 bases from J, with 18 bases between. This CDR3 contains 16 residues. The CDR3 nucleotides are TGCGCCAGCAGCGGGGCCGTGACCGGGAGTTACAATGAGCAGTTCTTC. Its protein product is CASSGAVTGSYNEQFF. Full variable domain (remainder filled in from reference TRBV5-1 and TRBJ2-1): KAGVTQTPRYLIKTRGQQVTLSCSPISGHRSVSWYQQTPGQGLQFLFEYFSETQRNKGNFPGRFSGRQFSNSRSEMNVSTLELGDSALYLCASSGAVTGSYNEQFFGPGTRLTVL.

This clonotype has only a few counts. The gene calls are TRBV9 and TRBJ1-2; maybe TRBD1 (6 bases). Trimming cost V 0 bases and J 6 bases, with 15 bases left between them. Germline V gene lookup returns CDR1 SGDLS and CDR2 YYNGEE. The CDR3 is 15 residues long. The CDR3 DNA reads as TGTGCCAGCAGCGTAGAGGCCAGGGGCGCTGATGGCTACACCTTC. Protein sequence: CASSVEARGADGYTF.

In its sample, this clonotype was seen a few times. The gene calls are TRBV6-1 and TRBJ1-5, with D perhaps TRBD1 (6 bases). CDR3 length: 15 residues. CDR1 MNHNS and CDR2 SASEGT come from the germline V gene. The ends were cut back, 6 bases at V and 3 bases at J, with 15 bases in the middle. The CDR3 DNA is TGTGCCAGCAGCCTAGGACAGAATAACAATCAGCCCCAGCATTTT. Translation: CASSLGQNNNQPQHF.

This rearrangement joins TRBV28 to TRBJ2-3; 11 bases agree with TRBD2. This CDR3 spans 16 amino acids. CDR1 and CDR2 (germline): MDHEN, SYDVKM. With V trimmed by 5 bases and J by 2 bases, 6 bases remained unmatched. The CDR3, as DNA: TGTGCCAGCAGTACGGGACTAGCGGAACCCACAGATACGCAGTATTTT. It yields the protein CASSTGLAEPTDTQYF.

The V call is TRBV7-3, the J call TRBJ1-6; no clear D. The V end lost 1 base, the J end lost 7 bases, and 8 bases lay between the germline ends. The CDR3 is 14 residues long. Looked up from germline, CDR1 is SGHTA and CDR2 is FQGTGA. The CDR3 DNA reads TGTGCCAGCAGCTTAAACAGACGAAATTCACCCCTCCACTTT. Encoded protein: CASSLNRRNSPLHF.

This clonotype came up a few times. The gene calls are TRBV28 and TRBJ2-5, with a tentative D call TRBD2 (5 bases). The V end was cut by 3 bases, the J end by 5 bases, with 10 bases between. CDR1 and CDR2 (germline): MDHEN, SYDVKM. The CDR3 is made up of 13 amino acids. The DNA of the CDR3 is TGTGCCAGCAGTTTTCCTCCGGGGGAGACCCAGTACTTC. Translation gives CASSFPPGETQYF.

This clonotype was seen a single time. This rearrangement joins TRBV19 to TRBJ2-5; D is uncertain. Germline CDR1 is LNHDA and CDR2 is SQIVND (reference sequence). V gave up 5 bases and J gave up 11 bases, with 12 bases separating them. The CDR3 extends over 11 amino acids. The CDR3 DNA follows: TGTGCCAGTAGTCAGACCGGGTTTCAGTACTTC. This sequence encodes CASSQTGFQYF.

In this sample, this clonotype turned up many times. The rearrangement links TRBV7-2 to TRBJ2-1; D is perhaps TRBD2 (5 bases). Germline lookup yields CDR1 SGHTA and CDR2 FQGNSA. V gave up 9 bases and J gave up 2 bases, with 11 bases separating them. The CDR3 is made up of 13 amino acids. The CDR3 here is CARTAGPYNEQFF. The CDR3 DNA reads TGTGCCAGAACGGCGGGCCCCTACAATGAGCAGTTCTTC.

This clonotype appeared a few times. The rearrangement links TRBV2 to TRBJ1-1; D unclear. CDR3 length equals 14 residues. The V end was cut by 8 bases, the J end by 0 bases, with 13 bases between. CDR1 is SNHLY and CDR2 is FYNNEI in the germline V gene. The CDR3 sequence is CASLPMLMNTEAFF. CDR3 DNA sequence: TGTGCCAGCCTCCCCATGCTTATGAACACTGAAGCTTTCTTT.

The genes are TRBV3-1 and TRBJ2-2; unclear D gene. V gave up 4 bases and J gave up 6 bases, with 9 bases separating them. Germline loops: CDR1 LGHDT, CDR2 YNNKEL (reference sequence). This CDR3 contains 13 residues. The CDR3 coding sequence is TGTGCCAGCAGCCGACCCCCGGCCGGGGAGCTGTTTTTT. Protein: CASSRPPAGELFF.

This clonotype was counted ten times or more. V usage is TRBV20-1 and J usage is TRBJ2-5; TRBD2 matches 9 bases. The CDR3 length is 14 residues. The trim removed 6 bases at V and 1 base at J, leaving 6 bases unmatched. Looked up from germline, CDR1 is DFQATT and CDR2 is SNEGSKA (reference sequence). CDR3 protein: CSAKTSGLQETQYF. As DNA, the CDR3 is TGCAGTGCCAAGACTAGCGGTCTCCAAGAGACCCAGTACTTC.

The table lists this clonotype with a few counts. The chain joins TRBV7-8 to TRBJ2-4; 12 bases are a match to TRBD2. With 2 bases clipped from V and 3 bases from J, the junction kept 5 bases outside the gene matches. The length of the CDR3 is 17 residues. Per germline, CDR1 SGHVS and CDR2 FQNEAQ. CDR3 in amino acids: CASSLPLAGGNKNIQYF. Here the CDR3 DNA reads TGTGCCAGCAGCTTACCCCTAGCGGGAGGGAACAAAAACATTCAGTACTTC.

The chain uses TRBV7-8 and TRBJ2-2, with TRBD2 matching 10 bases. The CDR3 is 18 amino acids. The V gene end was trimmed by 5 bases and the J gene end by 2 bases; junction bases not matched to a gene: 11. In germline, CDR1 is SGHVS, CDR2 FQNEAQ. CDR3 loop: CASSRNPRLAGNTGELFF. The CDR3 DNA reads TGTGCCAGCAGCCGTAATCCAAGACTAGCGGGTAACACCGGGGAGCTGTTTTTT.

The sample holds many counts of this clonotype. The V and J genes are TRBV2 and TRBJ2-7, with D possibly being TRBD1 or TRBD2 (6 bases each). V was pared by 5 bases and J by 9 bases, with 17 bases between. The CDR3 covers 13 residues. CDR1 and CDR2 from the germline V gene are SNHLY and FYNNEI. The CDR3 loop reads CASSPAPGARQYF. The CDR3 DNA reads TGTGCCAGCAGTCCCGCCCCGGGGGCACGGCAGTACTTC.

This clonotype has just a few counts. This chain connects TRBV29-1 to TRBJ2-1; no clear D. Germline assignment: CDR1 SQVTM and CDR2 ANQGSEA. The CDR3 is 11 amino acids. V lost 5 bases and J lost 6, with 8 bases in between. The CDR3 spells CSVHPGNEQFF. For the CDR3, the DNA is TGCAGCGTTCACCCCGGCAATGAGCAGTTCTTC.

J is TRBJ1-2 and V is TRBV10-1, with TRBD1 identical over 8 bases. Germline V gene data show CDR1 as WNHNN and CDR2 as SYGVQD (reference sequence). The length of the CDR3 is 11 residues. V shed 11 bases and J 8 bases; nucleotides not matched to a gene: 7. The CDR3 here is CAAGTGHGYTF. DNA of the CDR3: TGCGCCGCCGGGACAGGCCACGGCTACACCTTC.

This sequence joins TRBV14 and TRBJ1-1, with a possible D match to TRBD1 (5 bases). Trimming removed 4 bases from V and 4 bases from J, with 16 bases in between. CDR1 is SGHDN and CDR2 is FVKESK in the germline V gene. This CDR3 spans 15 amino acids. This chain's CDR3 is CASSPHTGGGTEAFF. In DNA form, the CDR3 reads TGTGCCAGCAGCCCCCACACCGGTGGGGGCACTGAAGCTTTCTTT.

This clonotype came up many times. This rearrangement joins TRBV11-1 to TRBJ1-4, with no clear D. From germline, CDR1 is SGHAT and CDR2 FQDESV (reference sequence). The CDR3 has 13 amino acids. Trimming took off 3 bases at V and 6 bases at J, with 8 bases between the two ends. CDR3 DNA: TGTGCCAGCAGCTTCTACGGAGATGAAAAACTGTTTTTT. It encodes CASSFYGDEKLFF.

V and J are TRBV6-1 and TRBJ2-2, with unresolved D. With 6 bases removed from V and 9 bases from J, the gap between germline ends came to 14 bases. The CDR3 runs 13 residues. Germline V gives CDR1 MNHNS, CDR2 SASEGT. CDR3 residues: CASRISMARELFF. The CDR3 coding sequence is TGTGCCAGCAGAATTTCGATGGCCAGGGAGCTGTTTTTT.

The chain employs TRBV6-2 or TRBV6-3 and TRBJ2-1; the match to TRBD2 covers 9 bases. The CDR3 is 12 amino acids. V shed 7 bases and J 9 bases; nucleotides not matched to a gene: 4. Germline CDR1 reads MNHEY; CDR2 reads SVGEGT. CDR3 in DNA: TGTGCCAGCAAACCTAGCGGGGTTGAGCAGTTCTTC. It translates to CASKPSGVEQFF.

This clonotype has more than one count but fewer than ten. The chain carries TRBV5-1 and TRBJ2-7; 7 bases match TRBD2. The CDR3 consists of 14 residues. CDR1 is SGHRS and CDR2 is YFSETQ in the germline V gene. Losses at the gene ends were 4 bases for V and 5 bases for J; bases not matched to a gene: 9. CDR3 sequence (DNA): TGCGCCAGCAGCCAGATGCGGCTAGCGGACGAGCAGTACTTC. Translating gives CASSQMRLADEQYF.

On this clonotype: One base away lies a much larger clone, so this may be a sequencing read error. The rearrangement uses TRBV18 and TRBJ2-7, with unresolved D. Germline V gene lookup returns CDR1 KGHSH and CDR2 LQKENI. This CDR3 comprises 14 residues. V was shortened by 0 bases and J by 3 bases, with 9 bases between the two germline ends. Here the CDR3 DNA reads TGTGCCAGCTCACCACCGATCGCCAACTACGAGCAGTACTTC. It is translated as CASSPPIANYEQYF. The full variable domain, rest sourced from reference TRBV18 and TRBJ2-7, is NAGVMQNPRHLVRRRGQEARLRCSPMKGHSHVYWYRQLPEEGLKFMVYLQKENIIDESGMPKERFSAEFPKEGPSILRIQQVVRGDSAAYFCASSPPIANYEQYFGPGTRLTVT.

This clonotype appeared many times. The rearrangement links TRBV28 to TRBJ2-7, with D unresolved. With 3 bases removed from V and 2 bases from J, the gap between germline ends came to 11 bases. The CDR3 loop spans 14 amino acids. Germline-derived CDR1 and CDR2 are MDHEN and SYDVKM. The CDR3 DNA is TGTGCCAGCAGTTTGATTAGTTTAGCCTACGAGCAGTACTTC. It specifies CASSLISLAYEQYF.

This clonotype turned up a few times. This rearrangement joins TRBV6-1 to TRBJ2-7; D might be TRBD1 (6 bases). CDR3 size: 12 residues. The germline CDR1 and CDR2 sequences are MNHNS and SASEGT. V lost 7 bases and J 7 bases, leaving 14 bases between the germline ends. CDR3 sequence reads: CASTDSPREQYF. CDR3 nucleotide sequence: TGTGCCAGCACGGACAGTCCTAGGGAGCAGTACTTC.

The chain couples TRBV6-1 to TRBJ1-2; TRBD1 is a possible D gene (5 bases). Trimming took 6 bases from V and 5 from J, leaving 16 bases between them. Germline loops: CDR1 MNHNS, CDR2 SASEGT. CDR3 length: 14 amino acids. The CDR3: CASRDAGMGYGYTF. Here the CDR3 DNA reads TGTGCCAGCAGGGATGCAGGGATGGGGTATGGCTACACCTTC.

The J gene is TRBJ2-2, the V gene TRBV18, with TRBD1 matching over 11 bases. The CDR3 extends over 14 amino acids. Germline V lookup: CDR1 KGHSH, CDR2 LQKENI. With 8 bases clipped from V and 5 bases from J, the junction kept 4 bases outside the gene matches. CDR3 nucleotide sequence: TGTGCCAGCCATCGGGACAGGGGGACCGGGGAGCTGTTTTTT. It yields the protein CASHRDRGTGELFF.

This clonotype was recorded at least ten times. J is TRBJ1-1 and V is TRBV28; D may be TRBD1 (6 bases). Looked up from germline, CDR1 is MDHEN and CDR2 is SYDVKM. V lost 2 bases, J lost 6 bases, and 16 bases lay in between. The length of the CDR3 is 15 residues. The DNA of the CDR3 is TGTGCCAGCAGTTTACGTGGGGGGCTGATGGCTGAAGCTTTCTTT. Encoded protein: CASSLRGGLMAEAFF.

This clonotype appeared many times. This chain uses TRBV5-4 with TRBJ2-3, with 8 bases matching TRBD1. Germline CDR1 is SGHNT and CDR2 is YYREEE (reference sequence). The CDR3 has 14 amino acids. Trimming cost V 9 bases and J 0 bases; bases outside gene matches: 6. Here the CDR3 DNA reads TGTGCCATCTCGGACAGGGTTAGCACAGATACGCAGTATTTT. Its translation: CAISDRVSTDTQYF.